The present entry profiles one T cell receptor beta chain with its context. Its specificity is not known. This CDR3 spans 15 amino acids. Trimming removed 1 base at V and 6 bases at J, with 16 bases between. Germline CDR1 reads SEHNR; CDR2 reads FQNEAQ (reference sequence). The data belong to a study of cytomegalovirus exposure and HLA in healthy donors. With 60 Vbeta and 13 Jbeta primers, the PCR was carried out. Sequencing used immunoSEQ multiplex PCR; TCRdb keeps in-frame clones, though not all of them. Altogether approximately 130,000 clones are present, 75% to 90% being singletons, with the ten largest covering under 7%. Regarding the study as a whole: Productive status was seen about 90% or about 30% of the time for most TCR beta V segments in an earlier analysis. The listing of roughly 160 TCR beta chains classed them as cytomegalovirus-associated. In a later analysis, the majority of CMV-associated beta chains seemingly showed HLA restriction.

The origin of this receptor is a woman aged 25 to 45 in good health and CMV-seropositive. The sequencing input was PBMCs. This chain links TRBV7-9 with TRBJ2-7; D unclear. As DNA, the CDR3 is TGTGCCAGCAGCTTAGAGGCCTTGCCGGGTGTCGAGCAGTACTTC. Encoded protein: CASSLEALPGVEQYF.